This passage covers 14 T cell receptor beta chains from one sample sequenced in a study of shared clonotypes between healthy human individuals. Sequencing used immunoSEQ multiplex PCR; TCRdb keeps in-frame clones, though not all of them. The table includes roughly 640,000 clones, around 67% detected once. Sequencing was done on a sample of memory CD4+ T cells sorted from blood. Documented subset: CD45RA-negative fraction. These receptors were obtained from a woman aged 25 to 39 in good health.

J is TRBJ1-4 and V is TRBV7-8; the D gene is possibly TRBD1 (6 bases). V lost 4 bases and J lost 0, with 9 bases in between. The CDR3 extends over 15 amino acids. Per germline, CDR1 SGHVS and CDR2 FQNEAQ. The CDR3 bases are TGTGCCAGCAGCTCCCGGACAGCAACTAATGAAAAACTGTTTTTT. Its protein product is CASSSRTATNEKLFF.

In its sample, this clone was seen a few times. V gene TRBV19 combines with J gene TRBJ1-3; D gene ambiguous. Trimming took 3 bases from V and 8 from J, leaving 14 bases between them. Germline V gene sequence: CDR1 LNHDA, CDR2 SQIVND (reference sequence). This CDR3 comprises 14 residues. Here the CDR3 reads CASSMVQVRDTIYF. In DNA form, the CDR3 reads TGTGCCAGTAGTATGGTCCAGGTTCGGGACACCATATATTTT. The variable domain in full, with the rest retrieved from reference TRBV19 and TRBJ1-3, is DGGITQSPKYLFRKEGQNVTLSCEQNLNHDAMYWYRQDPGQGLRLIYYSQIVNDFQKGDIAEGYSVSREKKESFPLTVTSAQKNPTAFYLCASSMVQVRDTIYFGEGSWLTVV.

The CDR3 loop is CASGRSSYNEQFF. DNA for the CDR3: TGTGCCAGCGGCCGTAGCTCCTACAATGAGCAGTTCTTC. The chain has TRBV28 and TRBJ2-1; no definite D call. The CDR3 runs 13 residues. V lost 8 bases and J lost 0, with 8 bases in between. CDR1 MDHEN and CDR2 SYDVKM come from the germline V gene. The full variable domain, completed using reference TRBV28 and TRBJ2-1, is DVKVTQSSRYLVKRTGEKVFLECVQDMDHENMFWYRQDPGLGLRLIYFSYDVKMKEKGDIPEGYSVSREKKERFSLILESASTNQTSMYLCASGRSSYNEQFFGPGTRLTVL.

This chain joins TRBV5-1 and TRBJ2-1, with TRBD2 as a possible D gene (6 bases). CDR1 and CDR2 (germline): SGHRS, YFSETQ. With 0 bases removed from V and 1 base from J, the gap between germline ends came to 14 bases. CDR3 size: 17 residues. The CDR3 is CASSLVDGSGSYNEQFF. The CDR3 coding sequence is TGCGCCAGCAGCTTGGTGGACGGGAGTGGGTCCTACAATGAGCAGTTCTTC.

This sequence joins TRBV27 and TRBJ2-6; a possible D gene is TRBD1 (5 bases). Trimming cost V 7 bases and J 0 bases, with 10 bases left between them. The germline V gene encodes CDR1 MNHEY and CDR2 SMNVEV (reference sequence). This CDR3 is built from 15 residues. CDR3 sequence: CASKTAVSGANVLTF. Here the CDR3 DNA reads TGTGCCAGCAAGACAGCTGTCTCTGGGGCCAACGTCCTGACTTTC.

In its sample, this clone was seen a few times. This rearrangement joins TRBV28 to TRBJ2-4; the match to TRBD2 covers 11 bases. V shed 6 bases, J shed 9 bases, and the junction held 4 bases outside the gene matches. Per germline, CDR1 MDHEN and CDR2 SYDVKM. The CDR3 covers 13 residues. The CDR3 loop is CASSLGTSGIQYF. In DNA form, the CDR3 reads TGTGCCAGCAGCCTTGGGACTAGCGGCATTCAGTACTTC. The whole variable domain, remainder taken from reference TRBV28 and TRBJ2-4, is DVKVTQSSRYLVKRTGEKVFLECVQDMDHENMFWYRQDPGLGLRLIYFSYDVKMKEKGDIPEGYSVSREKKERFSLILESASTNQTSMYLCASSLGTSGIQYFGAGTRLSVL.

Regarding this clone: It differs at one base from a far larger clone, so likely a read error. The same CDR3 also results from other DNA sequences found in this sample. CDR3 DNA sequence: TGTGCCAGCAGTTTAGCGGGAGGGTACAATGAGCAGTTCTTC. Amino acid sequence: CASSLAGGYNEQFF. This chain joins TRBV28 and TRBJ2-1; 9 positions agree with TRBD2. The V and J ends lost 2 bases and 4 bases, in that order; junction bases with no gene match: 0. Germline V gene data show CDR1 as MDHEN and CDR2 as SYDVKM. CDR3 length: 14 residues.

This clone was observed a handful of times. Other DNA sequences from this sample encode an identical CDR3 as well. This chain connects TRBV28 to TRBJ2-1; weak D call: TRBD1 (6 bases). Germline CDR1 MDHEN, CDR2 SYDVKM. V was shortened by 5 bases and J by 7 bases, with 15 bases between the two germline ends. The CDR3 is 14 amino acids. This CDR3 is CASSPSPRGNEQFF. DNA for the CDR3: TGTGCCAGCAGTCCCTCACCAAGGGGGAATGAGCAGTTCTTC.

Turning to this clone: Other DNA sequences in the sample encode the same CDR3. In DNA form, the CDR3 reads TGTGCCAGCAGTTACTCGCAGGGAAATCAGCCCCAGCATTTT. It codes for CASSYSQGNQPQHF. The genes are TRBV6-6 and TRBJ1-5; a weak D match, TRBD1 (5 bases). Germline V gene sequence: CDR1 MNHNY, CDR2 SVGAGI (reference sequence). The CDR3 consists of 14 residues. The V gene lost 0 bases and the J gene lost 4 bases, with 7 bases spanning the gap.

The gene calls are TRBV9 and TRBJ2-1; TRBD2 matches 9 bases. V trimming: 2 bases; J trimming: 4 bases; junction bases outside the gene matches: 4. This CDR3 has 15 amino acids. In germline, CDR1 is SGDLS, CDR2 YYNGEE. The DNA of the CDR3 is TGTGCCAGCAGCGTTAGCGGGAGTGGGTACAATGAGCAGTTCTTC. It yields the protein CASSVSGSGYNEQFF.

This clone appeared a few times. The V gene is TRBV2, the J gene TRBJ1-4, with D possibly matching TRBD1 (6 bases). The V and J ends lost 5 bases and 7 bases respectively, with 20 bases between them. The V gene's germline CDR1 is SNHLY and CDR2 FYNNEI. The CDR3 length is 16 residues. CDR3 residues: CASSYVRGGVGEKLFF. In DNA, the CDR3 is TGTGCCAGCAGTTACGTCAGGGGTGGAGTGGGTGAAAAACTGTTTTTT.

The J gene is TRBJ1-2, the V gene TRBV27, with D perhaps TRBD1 (6 bases). This CDR3 spans 16 amino acids. CDR1 MNHEY and CDR2 SMNVEV come from the germline V gene (reference sequence). V dropped 5 bases and J dropped 4 bases, with 20 bases sitting between them. CDR3 DNA sequence: TGTGCCAGCAGTCCCGCTATAGGGGGGGCGGGCTATGGCTACACCTTC. This gives the protein CASSPAIGGAGYGYTF.

The chain carries TRBV2 and TRBJ1-5; D is possibly TRBD1 (5 bases). CDR1 and CDR2 from the germline V gene are SNHLY and FYNNEI. There are 14 residues in the CDR3. Between the trimmed V and J ends, which lost 2 bases and 4 bases, there was a span of 9 bases. The CDR3 is CASSERGANQPQHF. Written as DNA, the CDR3 is TGTGCCAGCAGTGAAAGGGGAGCTAATCAGCCCCAGCATTTT.

V gene TRBV7-2 combines with J gene TRBJ2-7; 8 nucleotides match TRBD2. CDR3 length: 16 amino acids. Trimming took 4 bases from V and 2 from J; bases not matched to a gene: 10. Germline CDR1 and CDR2: SGHTA and FQGNSA. CDR3 in amino acids: CASSSPSGRSTYEQYF. CDR3 nucleotide sequence: TGTGCCAGCAGCTCCCCCAGCGGGAGAAGCACCTACGAGCAGTACTTC. Full variable domain (outside the CDR3, taken from reference TRBV7-2 and TRBJ2-7): GAGVSQSPSNKVTEKGKDVELRCDPISGHTALYWYRQSLGQGLEFLIYFQGNSAPDKSGLPSDRFSAERTGGSVSTLTIQRTQQEDSAVYLCASSSPSGRSTYEQYFGPGTRLTVT.